A selection of T cell receptor beta chains follows, all from one sample in a study of technical replicates of blood from a few donors. Profiling relied on immunoSEQ multiplex PCR, and the TCRdb table lists in-frame clones only, not all of them. The data contain around 76,000 clones, almost 99% of them singletons. Sequences were obtained from T cells isolated from PBMCs. The receptors stem from a human donor in good health. CDR3s include the opening cysteine and the closing phenylalanine or tryptophan. A D gene is named only where the DNA matches it firmly. For some rows the clone size is stated as once, few or many, or as a class when expanded; others skip it.

once	TRBV9	13	TRBJ2-1	NA	TGTGCCAGCAGCGCGGGCCGGGGAATTGAGCAGTTCTTC	CASSAGRGIEQFF
NA	TRBV10-2	17	TRBJ2-1	NA	TGCGCCAGCAGTGACATAGTACAAGCGGAGAACTACAATGAGCAGTTCTTC	CASSDIVQAENYNEQFF
NA	TRBV28	15	TRBJ2-3	TRBD2	TGTGCCAGCAGTCTCCCAGCGGGAGTGATAGATACGCAGTATTTT	CASSLPAGVIDTQYF
NA	TRBV7-8	14	TRBJ2-1	NA	TGTGCCAGCAGCTTAGTCGCGCAGACACATGAGCAGTTCTTC	CASSLVAQTHEQFF
NA	TRBV7-6	15	TRBJ2-7	NA	TGTGCCAGCAGCGACAAAACTGGCACCTCCTACGAGCAGTACTTC	CASSDKTGTSYEQYF
NA	TRBV11-3	18	TRBJ2-1	TRBD2	TGTGCCAGCAGTTTTTATGGGGCGAGTAGCGGGAGAAGCAATGAGCAGTTCTTC	CASSFYGASSGRSNEQFF
NA	TRBV5-4	15	TRBJ2-4	TRBD2	TGTGCCAGCAGCTCCTCTTATAGCGGGATAAACATTCAGTACTTC	CASSSSYSGINIQYF
NA	TRBV27	14	TRBJ1-5	NA	TGTGCCAGCAGTTTATCTCGCGGTAATCAGCCCCAGCATTTT	CASSLSRGNQPQHF
NA	TRBV19	13	TRBJ1-1	TRBD1	TGTGCCAGTAGTTTACAGGGGTACACTGAAGCTTTCTTT	CASSLQGYTEAFF
NA	TRBV9	18	TRBJ1-2	TRBD1	TGTGCCAGCAGCGAGAACCCCATCAGTGACAGGGACCCCTATGGCTACACCTTC	CASSENPISDRDPYGYTF
NA	TRBV7-6	14	TRBJ2-2	TRBD2	TGTGCCAGCAGCCCAACGGGGGGGACCGGGGAGCTGTTTTTT	CASSPTGGTGELFF
NA	TRBV27	14	TRBJ2-7	NA	TGTGCCAGCAGTTACCGGGGGGCCTCCTACGAGCAGTACTTC	CASSYRGASYEQYF
NA	TRBV7-9	14	TRBJ2-1	NA	TGTGCCAGCAGCTTAGAACGGGAACACAATGAGCAGTTCTTC	CASSLEREHNEQFF
NA	TRBV7-2	16	TRBJ2-1	TRBD1	TGTGCCAGCAGCTCCACACAGGGGGCAACATACAATGAGCAGTTCTTC	CASSSTQGATYNEQFF
NA	TRBV25-1	17	TRBJ1-6	TRBD1	TGTGCCAGCCTCCCGAGCCCCGGGCAGGGGGGAAATTCACCCCTCCACTTT	CASLPSPGQGGNSPLHF
NA	TRBV27	13	TRBJ2-7	NA	TGTGCCAGCAGTTTATCGGCGGACTACGAGCAGTACTTC	CASSLSADYEQYF
NA	TRBV4-2	17	TRBJ1-2	NA	TGTGCCAGCAGCCAAGATTTTATCGGGCCGGGAAACTATGGCTACACCTTC	CASSQDFIGPGNYGYTF
once	TRBV5-4	14	TRBJ2-7	TRBD1	TGTGCCAGCAGCCCCGGGACAGGGTCCTACGAGCAGTACTTC	CASSPGTGSYEQYF
NA	TRBV19	15	TRBJ1-2	NA	TGTGCCAGTAGTATAGATCTTCGGGATGTTTATGGCTACACCTTC	CASSIDLRDVYGYTF
NA	TRBV27	16	TRBJ1-1	NA	TGTGCCAGCAGTCGGCCTCCCGAGGGGGTGAACACTGAAGCTTTCTTT	CASSRPPEGVNTEAFF
NA	TRBV5-4	14	TRBJ1-4	NA	TGTGCCAGCAGCTTGGACAGCCAAAATGAAAAACTGTTTTTT	CASSLDSQNEKLFF
NA	TRBV9	17	TRBJ2-3	TRBD2	TGTGCCAGCAGCGTAGAAGGACTAGCGGGATTGACAGATACGCAGTATTTT	CASSVEGLAGLTDTQYF
NA	TRBV27	15	TRBJ1-2	TRBD1	TGTGCCAGCCGGGGCTCAACCGGGACAGGGTATGGCTACACCTTC	CASRGSTGTGYGYTF
NA	TRBV29-1	13	TRBJ2-1	NA	TGCAGCGTCGGCAGGGGCGTTGGGGATGAGCAGTTCTTC	CSVGRGVGDEQFF
NA	TRBV7-8	18	TRBJ1-5	TRBD1	TGTGCCAGCAGCTTAATCGTCTCCGGGACAGGGTTTGACCAGCCCCAGCATTTT	CASSLIVSGTGFDQPQHF
NA	TRBV6-5	13	TRBJ2-2	NA	TGTGCCAGCAGTTACGTAGACACCGGGGAGCTGTTTTTT	CASSYVDTGELFF
NA	TRBV30	18	TRBJ2-3	TRBD2	TGTGCCTGGAGTATTCGGTTAGGACTAGCGGGAGTAACAGATACGCAGTATTTT	CAWSIRLGLAGVTDTQYF
once	TRBV10-1	15	TRBJ2-2	TRBD2	TGCGCCAGCAGTCCGAGACTAGCGGAAACCGGGGAGCTGTTTTTT	CASSPRLAETGELFF
NA	TRBV18	15	TRBJ2-1	TRBD2	TGTGCCAGCTCACTTACTAGCGGGAGGGCCCTGGAGCAGTTCTTC	CASSLTSGRALEQFF
NA	TRBV4-2	16	TRBJ2-1	TRBD2	TGTGCCAGCAGCCAAGAGTGGCCAGCGGGAGTCCTTGAGCAGTTCTTC	CASSQEWPAGVLEQFF
NA	TRBV5-4	13	TRBJ1-1	NA	TGTGCCAGCCAGGCAGAAGTCAACACTGAAGCTTTCTTT	CASQAEVNTEAFF
NA	TRBV14	19	TRBJ1-1	TRBD1	TGTGCCAGCAGCCAAGATAATCGATGGACAGGGATGGGGAACACTGAAGCTTTCTTT	CASSQDNRWTGMGNTEAFF
NA	TRBV27	14	TRBJ2-7	TRBD2	TGTGCCAGCAGTACTAGCGGGCCCTCCTACGAGCAGTACTTC	CASSTSGPSYEQYF
NA	TRBV7-3	13	TRBJ2-1	NA	TGTGCCAGCAGCTTATCGCTAGCAAATGAGCAGTTCTTC	CASSLSLANEQFF
NA	TRBV11-1	15	TRBJ2-7	TRBD2	TGTGCCAGCAGACGTAGCGGGGGGTCCTCCTACGAGCAGTACTTC	CASRRSGGSSYEQYF
NA	TRBV2	11	TRBJ2-7	NA	TGTGCCAGCAATAAGCCCCCGAAGCAGTACTTC	CASNKPPKQYF
NA	TRBV7-9	15	TRBJ2-1	NA	TGTGCCAGCAGCCCCGGACTCCCCTATCTGGGAGAGCAGTTCTTC	CASSPGLPYLGEQFF
NA	TRBV7-3	13	TRBJ2-7	TRBD1	TGTGCCAGCAGCCCCGGGACAGGGGGCGAGCAGTACTTC	CASSPGTGGEQYF